This T cell receptor (beta chain) was recorded in a study of shared clonotypes between healthy human individuals. HIV-negative, healthy adults without recent acute infections or vaccinations were the donors. Germline V gives CDR1 MGHRA, CDR2 YSYEKL. The J segment lost 1 base and the V segment lost 3 bases, leaving 4 bases of the junction unmatched. The CDR3 extends over 16 amino acids. The repertoire was sequenced with immunoSEQ multiplex PCR; TCRdb's copy has only in-frame clones and lacks some. The data show approximately 480,000 clones, approximately 79% seen once. This chain joins TRBV4-1 and TRBJ2-3; 10 bases map to TRBD2. The sequenced sample was PBMCs. The sequence derives from a woman aged 40-49 years in good health. Some clones in this sample may be carry-over from other donors' samples. The CDR3 DNA is TGCGCCAGCAGCCAGCTTGGACTAGCGGGCACAGATACGCAGTATTTT. This encodes CASSQLGLAGTDTQYF.